The TCR beta chain described here comes from a study of early T cells in non-severe SARS-CoV-2 infection. Study outcomes and limitations: Database matching using VDJdb favored anti-spike CD8 responses, with private and CD4 specificities left missing.

V gave up 2 bases and J gave up 10 bases, with 17 bases separating them. Germline lookup yields CDR1 DFQATT and CDR2 SNEGSKA (reference sequence). The CDR3 runs 13 residues. In its sample, this clonotype ranks as medium-sized. Antigen: not known. The TCR library protocol attached unique molecular identifiers to the individual cDNA molecules. TCRdb processed the 5' RACE reads anew with MiXCR; each CDR3 protein has one entry. The sample lists about 67,000 distinct CDR3 sequences; about 9% were seen once. The sample consisted of whole blood, taken at baseline. The clonotype was recovered from an adult who was a healthcare worker with PCR-confirmed SARS-CoV-2 infection or an uninfected control (not recorded which). This chain connects TRBV20-1 to TRBJ2-5; D is perhaps TRBD2 (5 bases). CDR3 amino acids: CSARPPVDGIQYF. CDR3 DNA sequence: TGCAGTGCTAGACCTCCGGTGGACGGGATCCAGTACTTC.